This is a list of T cell receptor beta chains from one sample in a study of T cells expressing NK-cell markers. After re-calling the 5' RACE reads, TCRdb lists one entry per CDR3 protein, DNA absent. This sample carries about 160,000 distinct CDR3 sequences, with about 18% going to the ten biggest clones. The sample was blood T cells: a sorted CD56 or NKG2C T cell subset, CD4+ or CD8+ T cells, or bulk PBMC T cells (not recorded which). These receptors were collected from a woman between 18 and 69 years old in good health. CDR3s include the opening cysteine and the closing phenylalanine or tryptophan.

TRBV20-1	TRBJ2-4	CSAGRRVDKNIQYF
TRBV5-1	TRBJ2-1	CASSLGHKLRGEQFF
TRBV5-1	TRBJ1-2	CASSTNQGNYGYTF
TRBV5-1	TRBJ2-3	CASSPGLLFAGSTDTQYF
TRBV29-1	TRBJ2-1	CSVQPWEERGAWDEQFF
TRBV29-1	TRBJ1-5	CSVVLDSNQPQHF
TRBV2	TRBJ2-2	CASSELAITGELFF
TRBV7-2	TRBJ2-5	CASSYTSNTYQETQYF
TRBV7-3	TRBJ1-6	CASRSQGTGGNSPLHF
TRBV12-3/TRBV12-4	TRBJ2-7	CASSRRQYEQYF
TRBV29-1	TRBJ2-3	CSVVSGTITDTQYF
TRBV12-3/TRBV12-4	TRBJ2-1	CASSHPGTSGRAIYNEQFF
TRBV4-2	TRBJ2-7	CASSYRMSYLEQYF
TRBV14	TRBJ1-5	CASSQQGGQPQHF
TRBV9	TRBJ1-1	CASSVAPGTEAFF
TRBV7-8	TRBJ2-3	CASSERSYTDTQYF
TRBV7-9	TRBJ2-5	CASSPSLVAVQETQYF
TRBV4-1	TRBJ2-1	CASSQDWLGIDEQFF
TRBV6-2/TRBV6-3	TRBJ2-1	CASNHKAGPRDSLGNEQFF
TRBV5-1	TRBJ2-5	CASSLVGGASETQYF
TRBV7-3	TRBJ2-3	CASSEAGSSTDTQYF
TRBV18	TRBJ2-3	CASSIAGVTDTQYF
TRBV7-2	TRBJ2-7	CASSPAGVRSVEQYF
TRBV9	TRBJ2-5	CASSVGLAGLQETQYF
TRBV10-3	TRBJ1-1	CAISKPGRQNTEAFF
TRBV20-1	TRBJ2-1	CSARDRGGPSYNEQFF
TRBV29-1	TRBJ2-3	CSVVVAGGGADTQYF
TRBV28	TRBJ2-7	CASTIEYEQYF